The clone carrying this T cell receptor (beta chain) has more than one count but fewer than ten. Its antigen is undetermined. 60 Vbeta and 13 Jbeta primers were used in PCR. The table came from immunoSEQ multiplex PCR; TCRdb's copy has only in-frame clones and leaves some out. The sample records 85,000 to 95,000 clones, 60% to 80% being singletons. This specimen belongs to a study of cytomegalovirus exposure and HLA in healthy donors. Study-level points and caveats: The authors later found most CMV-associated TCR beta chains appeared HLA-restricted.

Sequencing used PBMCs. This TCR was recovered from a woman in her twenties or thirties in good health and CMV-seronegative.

The CDR3 loop is CASSFRTGGSDGYTF. As DNA, the CDR3 is TGTGCCAGTAGTTTCAGAACAGGGGGCTCCGATGGCTACACCTTC. The chain has TRBV19 and TRBJ1-2, with TRBD1 matching 9 bases. Germline-derived CDR1 and CDR2 are LNHDA and SQIVND (reference sequence). V was pared by 5 bases and J by 6 bases, with 10 bases of the junction left unmatched. The CDR3 length is 15 residues.